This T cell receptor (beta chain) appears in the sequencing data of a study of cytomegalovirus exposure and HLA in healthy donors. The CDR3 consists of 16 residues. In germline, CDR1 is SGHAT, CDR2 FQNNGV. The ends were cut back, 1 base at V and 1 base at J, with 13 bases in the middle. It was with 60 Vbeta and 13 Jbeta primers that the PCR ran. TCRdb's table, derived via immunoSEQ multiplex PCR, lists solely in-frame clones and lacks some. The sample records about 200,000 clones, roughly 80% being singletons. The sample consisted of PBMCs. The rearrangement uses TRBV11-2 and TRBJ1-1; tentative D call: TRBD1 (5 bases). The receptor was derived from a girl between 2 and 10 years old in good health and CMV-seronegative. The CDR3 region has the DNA TGTGCCAGCAGCTTAGTGGGGGGTCTTGCGAACACTGAAGCTTTCTTT. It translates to CASSLVGGLANTEAFF.